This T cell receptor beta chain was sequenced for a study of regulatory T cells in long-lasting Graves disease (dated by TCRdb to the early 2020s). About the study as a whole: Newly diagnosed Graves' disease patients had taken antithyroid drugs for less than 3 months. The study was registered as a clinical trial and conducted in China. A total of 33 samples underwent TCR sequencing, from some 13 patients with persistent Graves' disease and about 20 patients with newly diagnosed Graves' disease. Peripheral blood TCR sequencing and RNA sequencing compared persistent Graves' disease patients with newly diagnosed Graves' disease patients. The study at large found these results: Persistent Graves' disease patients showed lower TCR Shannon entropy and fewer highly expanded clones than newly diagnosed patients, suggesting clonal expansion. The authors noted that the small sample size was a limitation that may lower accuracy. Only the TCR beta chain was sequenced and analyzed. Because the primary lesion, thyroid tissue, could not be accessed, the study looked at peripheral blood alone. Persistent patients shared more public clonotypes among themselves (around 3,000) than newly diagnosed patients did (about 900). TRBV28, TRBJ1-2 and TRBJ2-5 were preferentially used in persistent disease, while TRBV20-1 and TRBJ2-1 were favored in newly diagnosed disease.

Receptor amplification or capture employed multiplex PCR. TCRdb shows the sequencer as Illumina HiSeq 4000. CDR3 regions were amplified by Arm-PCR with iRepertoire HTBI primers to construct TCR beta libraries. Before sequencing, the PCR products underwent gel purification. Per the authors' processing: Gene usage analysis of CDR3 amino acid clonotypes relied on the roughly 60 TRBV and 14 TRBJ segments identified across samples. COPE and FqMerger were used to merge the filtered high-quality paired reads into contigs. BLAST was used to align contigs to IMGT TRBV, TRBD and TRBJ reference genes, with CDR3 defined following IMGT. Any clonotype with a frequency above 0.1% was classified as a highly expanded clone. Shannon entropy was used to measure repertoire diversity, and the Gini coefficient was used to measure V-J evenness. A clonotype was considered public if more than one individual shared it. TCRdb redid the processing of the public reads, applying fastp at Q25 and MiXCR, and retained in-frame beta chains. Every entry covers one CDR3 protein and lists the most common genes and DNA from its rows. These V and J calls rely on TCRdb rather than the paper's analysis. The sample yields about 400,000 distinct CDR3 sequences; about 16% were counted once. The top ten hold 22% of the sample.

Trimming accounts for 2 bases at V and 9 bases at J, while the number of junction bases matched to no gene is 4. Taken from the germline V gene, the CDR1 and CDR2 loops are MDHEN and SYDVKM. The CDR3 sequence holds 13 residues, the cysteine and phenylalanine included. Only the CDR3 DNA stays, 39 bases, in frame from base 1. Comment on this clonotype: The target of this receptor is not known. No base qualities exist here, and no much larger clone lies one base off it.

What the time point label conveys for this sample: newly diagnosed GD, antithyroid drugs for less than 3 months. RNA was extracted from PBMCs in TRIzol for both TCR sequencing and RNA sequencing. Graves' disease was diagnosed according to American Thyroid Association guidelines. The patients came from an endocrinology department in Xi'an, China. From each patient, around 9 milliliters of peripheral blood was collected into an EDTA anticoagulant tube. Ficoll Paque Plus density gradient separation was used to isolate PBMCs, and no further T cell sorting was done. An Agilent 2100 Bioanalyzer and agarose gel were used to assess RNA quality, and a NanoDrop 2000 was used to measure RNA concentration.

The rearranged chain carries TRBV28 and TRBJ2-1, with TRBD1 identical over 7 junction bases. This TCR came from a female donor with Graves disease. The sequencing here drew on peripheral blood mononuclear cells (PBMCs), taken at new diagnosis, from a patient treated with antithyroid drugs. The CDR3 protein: CASSLQGESEQFF. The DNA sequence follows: TGTGCCAGCAGTTTACAGGGGGAGAGTGAGCAGTTCTTC. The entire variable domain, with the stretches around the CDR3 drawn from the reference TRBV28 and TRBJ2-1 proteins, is DVKVTQSSRYLVKRTGEKVFLECVQDMDHENMFWYRQDPGLGLRLIYFSYDVKMKEKGDIPEGYSVSREKKERFSLILESASTNQTSMYLCASSLQGESEQFFGPGTRLTVL.